The 28 T cell receptor beta chains presented below share a single source sample, sequenced in a study of blood T cell repertoires in COVID-19. Assay used: immunoSEQ multiplex PCR; TCRdb lists only in-frame clones, some missing. Of roughly 230,000 clones in the sample, 88% were seen once. The specimen was peripheral blood. The source is a man in his sixties or seventies with acute or convalescent COVID-19.

This chain connects TRBV20-1 to TRBJ1-2, with D tentatively TRBD1 (6 bases). Germline V CDR1 and CDR2: DFQATT, SNEGSKA (reference sequence). V was cut by 3 bases and J by 6 bases, with 14 bases left in between. CDR3 length: 13 amino acids. The CDR3 DNA reads as TGCAGTGCTAGTACAACAGGGCTTCATGGCTACACCTTC. Protein sequence: CSASTTGLHGYTF.

The gene calls are TRBV5-1 and TRBJ1-6, with D tentatively TRBD1 (5 bases). Trimming stripped 0 bases from V and 10 bases from J, with 8 bases between. Germline V gene data show CDR1 as SGHRS and CDR2 as YFSETQ. The CDR3 totals 13 residues. Written as DNA, the CDR3 is TGCGCCAGCAGCTTGGAGGGGTCCTCACCCCTCCACTTT. It specifies CASSLEGSSPLHF.

The chain couples TRBV9 to TRBJ1-5, with no clear D. Trimming took off 0 bases at V and 6 bases at J, with 13 bases between the two ends. CDR1 is SGDLS and CDR2 is YYNGEE in the germline V gene. There are 15 residues in the CDR3. CDR3 amino acids: CASSVGPGVSQPQHF. The CDR3, as DNA: TGTGCCAGCAGCGTAGGGCCCGGGGTCAGTCAGCCCCAGCATTTT.

The rearrangement uses TRBV9 and TRBJ2-7, with 12 bases that match TRBD2. Looked up from germline, CDR1 is SGDLS and CDR2 is YYNGEE. With V trimmed by 3 bases and J by 7 bases, 5 bases remained unmatched. This CDR3 comprises 14 residues. Here the CDR3 reads CASSGLAGVSEQYF. CDR3 DNA sequence: TGTGCCAGCAGCGGACTAGCGGGAGTGAGTGAGCAGTACTTC.

The chain links TRBV7-2 to TRBJ1-5; tentative D call: TRBD1 (6 bases). The CDR3 spans 15 residues. Germline CDR1 and CDR2: SGHTA and FQGNSA. V lost 1 base and J lost 7, with 14 bases in between. CDR3 in amino acids: CASSLGGPTDQPQHF. The CDR3 region has the DNA TGTGCCAGCAGCTTAGGGGGGCCTACTGACCAGCCCCAGCATTTT.

V is TRBV30 and J is TRBJ1-1; D may be TRBD1 (5 bases). Germline-derived CDR1 and CDR2 are GTSNPN and SVGIG (reference sequence). CDR3 length equals 14 residues. Trimming stripped 2 bases from V and 3 bases from J, with 13 bases between. CDR3 in amino acids: CAWSLQGVDTEAFF. As DNA, the CDR3 is TGTGCCTGGAGTTTGCAAGGGGTCGACACTGAAGCTTTCTTT.

This chain joins TRBV6-5 and TRBJ2-7; the match to TRBD2 covers 10 bases. The ends lost 5 bases at V and 7 bases at J; junction bases unmatched: 11. The germline CDR1 and CDR2 sequences are MNHEY and SVGAGI. The CDR3 covers 15 residues. CDR3 loop: CASSKPSGSIGEQYF. Written as DNA, the CDR3 is TGTGCCAGCAGTAAGCCTAGCGGGAGTATCGGGGAGCAGTACTTC.

The chain carries TRBV3-1 (or the pseudogene TRBV3-2) and TRBJ1-1; 7 bases map to TRBD1. Germline assignment: CDR1 LGHDT and CDR2 YNNKEL (reference sequence). V shed 4 bases, J shed 5 bases, and the junction held 7 bases outside the gene matches. The CDR3 is made up of 14 amino acids. Written as DNA, the CDR3 is TGTGCCAGCAGCCGCACAGGGGTGGAAACTGAAGCTTTCTTT. Translation gives CASSRTGVETEAFF.

The chain uses TRBV29-1 and TRBJ2-2; D is undetermined. Trimming took 5 bases from V and 0 from J, leaving 4 bases between them. This CDR3 contains 12 residues. Germline V gene data show CDR1 as SQVTM and CDR2 as ANQGSEA. The CDR3 region is CSVSANTGELFF. CDR3 DNA: TGCAGCGTTAGCGCGAACACCGGGGAGCTGTTTTTT.

This clone was seen only once. V gene TRBV11-3 combines with J gene TRBJ2-2; 7 bases are shared with TRBD2. Per the germline V gene, CDR1 is SGHNT and CDR2 is YENEEA. The CDR3 runs 16 residues. Unmatched junction bases numbered 6, after V lost 1 base and J lost 4 bases. CDR3 in DNA: TGTGCCAGCAGCTTAGTAGGCGGGAGCGGCACCGGGGAGCTGTTTTTT. It is translated as CASSLVGGSGTGELFF. Based on the CDR3 plus reference TRBV11-3 and TRBJ2-2, the full variable domain is EAGVVQSPRYKIIEKKQPVAFWCNPISGHNTLYWYLQNLGQGPELLIRYENEEAVDDSQLPKDRFSAERLKGVDSTLKIQPAELGDSAVYLCASSLVGGSGTGELFFGEGSRLTVL.

This chain connects TRBV10-3 to TRBJ2-2, with 8 bases that match TRBD2. This CDR3 is 13 amino acids long. CDR1 and CDR2 from the germline V gene are ENHRY and SYGVKD. The trim removed 11 bases at V and 1 base at J, leaving 3 bases unmatched. The CDR3, as DNA: TGTGCCGCCCGGGGGGGGAACACCGGGGAGCTGTTTTTT. Amino acid sequence: CAARGGNTGELFF.

CDR3 sequence (DNA): TGTGCCAGTAGTACGGGACTAGCGGGGGGATACAATGAGCAGTTCTTC. As protein: CASSTGLAGGYNEQFF. The chain joins TRBV19 to TRBJ2-1; the match to TRBD2 covers 15 bases. V lost 4 bases to trimming and J lost 4 bases; unmatched junction nucleotides: 2. CDR3 length equals 16 residues. The germline gives CDR1 LNHDA, CDR2 SQIVND (reference sequence).

The chain uses TRBV5-6 and TRBJ1-5; D unresolved. This CDR3 is 12 amino acids long. V lost 0 bases and J 7 bases, leaving 5 bases between the germline ends. Germline V lookup: CDR1 SGHDT, CDR2 YYEEEE. Here the CDR3 reads CASSLDGQPQHF. DNA for the CDR3: TGTGCCAGCAGCTTGGACGGGCAGCCCCAGCATTTT.

V and J are TRBV19 and TRBJ2-2, with D possibly being TRBD1 (5 bases). CDR1 LNHDA and CDR2 SQIVND come from the germline V gene (reference sequence). The V gene lost 2 bases and the J gene lost 2 bases, with 6 bases spanning the gap. The CDR3 is 14 residues long. CDR3 residues: CASSIQGNTGELFF. In DNA form, the CDR3 reads TGTGCCAGTAGTATACAGGGAAACACCGGGGAGCTGTTTTTT.

The chain is built from TRBV27 and TRBJ1-5, with a weak D call TRBD1 (6 bases). The CDR3 consists of 14 residues. Trimming took off 5 bases at V and 6 bases at J, with 14 bases between the two ends. Germline CDR1 is MNHEY and CDR2 is SMNVEV (reference sequence). The CDR3 here is CASSPQGVGQPQHF. CDR3 sequence (DNA): TGTGCCAGCAGTCCACAGGGAGTCGGTCAGCCCCAGCATTTT.

The chain is built from TRBV19 and TRBJ1-1, with a possible D match to TRBD1 (5 bases). The CDR3 covers 13 residues. V shed 6 bases and J shed 4 bases, with 12 bases lying between them. Per the germline V gene, CDR1 is LNHDA and CDR2 is SQIVND (reference sequence). The CDR3 region has the DNA TGTGCCAGTAGAGATGAGACAGCCACTGAAGCTTTCTTT. Protein: CASRDETATEAFF. Full variable domain (remainder filled in from reference TRBV19 and TRBJ1-1): DGGITQSPKYLFRKEGQNVTLSCEQNLNHDAMYWYRQDPGQGLRLIYYSQIVNDFQKGDIAEGYSVSREKKESFPLTVTSAQKNPTAFYLCASRDETATEAFFGQGTRLTVV.

The chain links TRBV7-9 to TRBJ1-1; 7 bases match TRBD1. The CDR3 is made up of 14 amino acids. The ends lost 1 base at V and 5 bases at J; junction bases unmatched: 4. Germline lookup yields CDR1 SEHNR and CDR2 FQNEAQ (reference sequence). Here the CDR3 DNA reads TGTGCCAGCAGCTTAGAGACAGGGCCAACTGAAGCTTTCTTT. It translates to CASSLETGPTEAFF. Combining the CDR3 with reference TRBV7-9 and TRBJ1-1 gives the whole variable domain DTGVSQNPRHKITKRGQNVTFRCDPISEHNRLYWYRQTLGQGPEFLTYFQNEAQLEKSRLLSDRFSAERPKGSFSTLEIQRTEQGDSAMYLCASSLETGPTEAFFGQGTRLTVV.

V gene TRBV9 combines with J gene TRBJ2-7; TRBD1 aligns across 9 bases. Germline assignment: CDR1 SGDLS and CDR2 YYNGEE. The V and J ends lost 3 bases and 6 bases, in that order; junction bases with no gene match: 4. CDR3 length: 13 residues. As DNA, the CDR3 is TGTGCCAGCAGCGAACAGGGGGCGGGCGAGCAGTACTTC. This gives the protein CASSEQGAGEQYF.

The rearrangement joins TRBV29-1 to TRBJ2-1, with TRBD2 matching 10 bases. With 3 bases clipped from V and 8 bases from J, the junction kept 7 bases outside the gene matches. The CDR3 is made up of 14 amino acids. CDR1 SQVTM and CDR2 ANQGSEA come from the germline V gene. The CDR3 protein is CSVDITSGTDEQFF. The CDR3 coding sequence is TGCAGCGTTGACATCACTAGCGGGACTGATGAGCAGTTCTTC.

The rearrangement links TRBV15 to TRBJ2-3; no reliable D call. This CDR3 region has 12 residues. Germline loops: CDR1 LNHNV, CDR2 YYDKDF (reference sequence). V lost 4 bases and J lost 5, with 7 bases in between. CDR3: CATSIGGDTQYF. The CDR3 DNA is TGTGCCACCAGCATCGGCGGAGATACGCAGTATTTT.

This clone was seen only a few times. The chain couples TRBV5-1 to TRBJ2-3; 10 bases are shared with TRBD2. Trimming removed 2 bases from V and 2 bases from J; junction bases left unmatched: 8. The CDR3 loop spans 17 amino acids. Germline loops: CDR1 SGHRS, CDR2 YFSETQ. The CDR3 nucleotides are TGCGCCAGCAGCTTATTCGGGACTAGCGAAGTCACAGATACGCAGTATTTT. Translated, it gives CASSLFGTSEVTDTQYF.

The V and J genes are TRBV4-1 and TRBJ2-3; D might be TRBD2 (5 bases). V lost 2 bases and J lost 5, with 11 bases in between. CDR1 and CDR2 from the germline V gene are MGHRA and YSYEKL. The CDR3 spans 14 residues. CDR3 bases: TGCGCCAGCAGCCAAAGGGAGTTCGGAGATACGCAGTATTTT. It is translated as CASSQREFGDTQYF.

V is TRBV7-2 and J is TRBJ1-2; no clear D. CDR1 is SGHTA and CDR2 is FQGNSA in the germline V gene. The CDR3 is 14 residues long. Trimming took 5 bases from V and 7 from J, leaving 17 bases between them. The chain's CDR3 is CASSADTNAAGYTF. CDR3 in DNA: TGTGCCAGCAGCGCCGACACCAACGCTGCTGGCTACACCTTC.

The chain has TRBV6-5 and TRBJ1-4; 7 bases line up with TRBD1. The CDR3 length is 14 residues. V trimming: 5 bases; J trimming: 7 bases; junction bases outside the gene matches: 7. Germline V gene sequence: CDR1 MNHEY, CDR2 SVGAGI. DNA of the CDR3: TGTGCCAGCAGTCGCAGGGGGGTTGGTGAAAAACTGTTTTTT. As protein: CASSRRGVGEKLFF.

The CDR3 reads CASSSPGTGDEKLFF. CDR3 sequence (DNA): TGTGCCAGTAGCTCGCCCGGGACAGGGGATGAAAAACTGTTTTTT. The rearrangement joins TRBV19 to TRBJ1-4; TRBD1 matches 10 bases. In germline, CDR1 is LNHDA, CDR2 SQIVND (reference sequence). The CDR3 totals 15 residues. Unmatched junction bases numbered 7, after V lost 6 bases and J lost 6 bases.

The chain has TRBV5-4 and TRBJ2-5; 7 bases align to TRBD2. This CDR3 comprises 16 residues. The trim removed 4 bases at V and 5 bases at J, leaving 14 bases unmatched. CDR1 is SGHNT, CDR2 YYREEE, per germline (reference sequence). Here the CDR3 reads CASSATSGEGRETQYF. CDR3 bases: TGTGCCAGCAGCGCCACCTCGGGGGAGGGCCGTGAGACCCAGTACTTC.

This chain connects TRBV7-7 to TRBJ1-2; 9 nucleotides match TRBD1. J gave up 7 bases and V 1 base, and 10 bases lay outside the gene matches. The CDR3 runs to 16 residues. From germline, CDR1 is SSHAT and CDR2 FNYEAQ (reference sequence). CDR3 amino acids: CASSLGIVQGAGGYTF. The CDR3 nucleotides are TGTGCCAGCAGCTTAGGGATCGTACAGGGGGCCGGTGGCTACACCTTC.

The CDR3 sequence: CASRFEAGHPSGANVLTF. The CDR3 bases are TGTGCCAGCAGATTCGAAGCGGGACACCCCTCTGGGGCCAACGTCCTGACTTTC. V is TRBV5-4 and J is TRBJ2-6; TRBD2 might be the D (7 bases). V shed 5 bases and J shed 0 bases, with 18 bases lying between them. The V gene's germline CDR1 is SGHNT and CDR2 YYREEE (reference sequence). This CDR3 contains 18 residues.